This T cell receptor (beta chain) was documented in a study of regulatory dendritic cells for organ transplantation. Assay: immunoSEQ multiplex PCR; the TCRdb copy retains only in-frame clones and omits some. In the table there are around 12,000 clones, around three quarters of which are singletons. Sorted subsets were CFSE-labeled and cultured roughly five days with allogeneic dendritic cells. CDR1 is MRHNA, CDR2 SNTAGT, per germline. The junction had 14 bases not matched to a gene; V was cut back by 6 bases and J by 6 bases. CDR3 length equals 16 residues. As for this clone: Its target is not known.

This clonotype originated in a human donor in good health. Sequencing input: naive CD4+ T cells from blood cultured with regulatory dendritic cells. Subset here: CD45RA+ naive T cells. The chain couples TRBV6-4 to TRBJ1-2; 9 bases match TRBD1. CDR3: CASSDDSGTGNNGYTF. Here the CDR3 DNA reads TGTGCCAGCAGCGACGACTCCGGGACAGGGAATAATGGCTACACCTTC.